A single sample is the source of the 32 T cell receptor beta chains below, sequenced in a study of spatial heterogeneity in lung cancer. Time point described: sample taken at primary tumor resection. The authors sequenced whole RNA from tumor, nontumor lung or frozen PBMC without sorting. TCRdb analysed the 5' RACE reads with MiXCR anew, one entry per CDR3 protein. The sample comprises 77,000 or so distinct CDR3 sequences, approximately 20% of which are singletons, and about 6.8% rests with the top ten. The sample was PBMCs, taken at surgery. The receptors here all came from a male donor with early-stage non-small cell lung cancer.

This clonotype was seen ten or more times. V gene TRBV28 combines with J gene TRBJ2-3, with a tentative D call TRBD2 (6 bases). CDR1 is MDHEN, CDR2 SYDVKM, per germline. V was clipped by 1 base and J by 5 bases, with 10 bases between them. The CDR3 has 14 amino acids. The DNA of the CDR3 is TGTGCCAGCAGTTTATCGGGGGATGGAGATACGCAGTATTTT. Residues: CASSLSGDGDTQYF.

Only a few counts were recorded for this clonotype. The chain links TRBV12-3 or TRBV12-4 to TRBJ2-2, with 7 bases fitting TRBD1. Trimming cost V 6 bases and J 1 base; bases outside gene matches: 5. This CDR3 spans 15 amino acids. The CDR3 region is CASRSGTVNTGELFF. The CDR3 bases are TGTGCCAGCAGATCCGGGACAGTGAACACCGGGGAGCTGTTTTTT.

Notes on this clonotype: A much larger clone differs from this one at a single base, so this may be a read error. This chain links TRBV28 with TRBJ2-4, with 12 bases aligning to TRBD2. V shed 5 bases, J shed 4 bases, and the junction held 12 bases outside the gene matches. CDR3 size: 18 residues. CDR1 and CDR2 from the germline V gene are MDHEN and SYDVKM. The CDR3 DNA is TGTGCCAGCAGTGACATTCTAGCGGGAGGGTCCCTTAAAAACATTCAGTACTTC. Encoded protein: CASSDILAGGSLKNIQYF.

This clonotype was recorded at least ten times. The V and J genes are TRBV4-2 and TRBJ2-5; TRBD2 agrees at 8 bases. V trimming: 1 base; J trimming: 5 bases; junction bases outside the gene matches: 9. The CDR3 spans 16 residues. The germline gives CDR1 LGHNA, CDR2 YNFKEQ. CDR3 coding DNA: TGTGCCAGCAGCCAAGCAGCGGGGGAACAACCCGAGACCCAGTACTTC. This sequence encodes CASSQAAGEQPETQYF.

J is TRBJ2-1 and V is TRBV24-1; D uncertain. Trimming took 0 bases from V and 6 from J, leaving 5 bases between them. This CDR3 is 13 amino acids long. Germline CDR1 is KGHDR and CDR2 is SFDVKD. This CDR3 is CATSDLGSNEQFF. The DNA of the CDR3 is TGTGCCACCAGTGATTTGGGGTCCAATGAGCAGTTCTTC.

This chain connects TRBV20-1 to TRBJ2-7; no firm D call. This CDR3 comprises 15 residues. Trimming shortened V by 0 bases and J by 0 bases, and 12 bases separated the two germline ends. Germline CDR1 DFQATT, CDR2 SNEGSKA (reference sequence). The DNA for the CDR3 is TGCAGTGCTAGAGACGACACGCGCAGCTCCTACGAGCAGTACTTC. It encodes CSARDDTRSSYEQYF.

This clonotype was seen at least ten times. This chain links TRBV5-5 with TRBJ1-1; 8 bases match TRBD1. Germline loops: CDR1 SGHKS, CDR2 YYEKEE (reference sequence). The CDR3 loop spans 14 amino acids. V shed 9 bases, J shed 1 base, and the junction held 8 bases outside the gene matches. CDR3 DNA sequence: TGTGCCACCCAGACCGGGACAGGGAACACTGAAGCTTTCTTT. Encoded protein: CATQTGTGNTEAFF.

This clonotype has more than one count but fewer than ten. The rearrangement links TRBV11-3 to TRBJ2-1; D gene ambiguous. The germline V gene has CDR1 SGHNT and CDR2 YENEEA. The CDR3 runs to 14 residues. Trimming removed 1 base at V and 3 bases at J, with 7 bases between. The chain's CDR3 is CASSLASNYNEQFF. The CDR3 DNA is TGTGCCAGCAGCTTAGCGTCCAACTACAATGAGCAGTTCTTC. The full variable domain, its missing parts supplied by reference TRBV11-3 and TRBJ2-1, is EAGVVQSPRYKIIEKKQPVAFWCNPISGHNTLYWYLQNLGQGPELLIRYENEEAVDDSQLPKDRFSAERLKGVDSTLKIQPAELGDSAVYLCASSLASNYNEQFFGPGTRLTVL.

A few counts support this clonotype. This rearrangement joins TRBV5-1 to TRBJ2-3, with no clear D. Germline assignment: CDR1 SGHRS and CDR2 YFSETQ. The V and J ends lost 4 bases and 0 bases respectively, with 12 bases between them. The CDR3 spans 15 residues. CDR3 amino acids: CASSLEQPSTDTQYF. The CDR3, as DNA: TGCGCCAGCAGCCTCGAACAGCCAAGCACAGATACGCAGTATTTT. Supplemented by reference TRBV5-1 and TRBJ2-3, the full variable domain reads KAGVTQTPRYLIKTRGQQVTLSCSPISGHRSVSWYQQTPGQGLQFLFEYFSETQRNKGNFPGRFSGRQFSNSRSEMNVSTLELGDSALYLCASSLEQPSTDTQYFGPGTRLTVL.

This clonotype was seen more than once but under ten times. The chain's CDR3 is CATSFDRPYEQYF. The CDR3 DNA follows: TGTGCCACCAGCTTCGACCGTCCCTACGAGCAGTACTTC. The gene calls are TRBV15 and TRBJ2-7; D unclear. The germline V and J ends were trimmed by 5 bases and 2 bases, with 10 bases remaining between them. The CDR3 has 13 amino acids. Per germline, CDR1 LNHNV and CDR2 YYDKDF (reference sequence).

This clonotype was seen more than once but under ten times. The CDR3 DNA reads as TGCGCCAGCAGTGAGTCGAGGTTTGGTCAGCCCCAGCATTTT. It translates to CASSESRFGQPQHF. The V call is TRBV10-2, the J call TRBJ1-5, with unresolved D. This CDR3 has 14 residues. The ends were cut back, 0 bases at V and 6 bases at J, with 9 bases in the middle. Germline CDR1 reads WSHSY; CDR2 reads SAAADI.

This chain uses TRBV5-1 with TRBJ2-3, with D possibly being TRBD2 (5 bases). The CDR3 runs to 14 residues. V was clipped by 3 bases and J by 2 bases, with 10 bases between them. Germline-derived CDR1 and CDR2 are SGHRS and YFSETQ. Here the CDR3 reads CASSSGLLTDTQYF. The CDR3, as DNA: TGCGCCAGCAGCTCCGGACTTCTCACAGATACGCAGTATTTT.

This clonotype was counted a few times. The CDR3 DNA sequence: TGTGCCAGCAGGCCGGGGCGCGGGCGGAGTGACACCGGGGAGCTGTTTTTT. This encodes CASRPGRGRSDTGELFF. The V gene is TRBV5-4, the J gene TRBJ2-2; D is perhaps TRBD1 or TRBD2 (5 bases each). The germline V and J ends were trimmed by 5 bases and 3 bases, with 20 bases remaining between them. Germline V gene lookup returns CDR1 SGHNT and CDR2 YYREEE (reference sequence). The CDR3 consists of 17 residues.

This clonotype appeared a few times. This chain uses TRBV30 with TRBJ2-5; 10 bases align to TRBD1. V lost 1 base and J lost 5; bases outside the gene matches: 4. This CDR3 spans 14 amino acids. Per the germline V gene, CDR1 is GTSNPN and CDR2 is SVGIG (reference sequence). The CDR3 region has the DNA TGTGCCTGGAGTGCGGGACAGGGGTATGAGACCCAGTACTTC. It is translated as CAWSAGQGYETQYF.

This sequence joins TRBV20-1 and TRBJ2-3, with TRBD2 identical over 13 bases. Trimming removed 6 bases from V and 6 bases from J; junction bases left unmatched: 3. Germline lookup yields CDR1 DFQATT and CDR2 SNEGSKA (reference sequence). The CDR3 spans 13 residues. CDR3 bases: TGCAGTGCGTGGACTAGCGGGGGTGATACGCAGTATTTT. The encoded protein is CSAWTSGGDTQYF.

A note on this clonotype: Its ends do not fully match the called genes, so a read error is possible. The V and J genes are TRBV15 and TRBJ1-5; TRBD1 might be the D (5 bases). Germline V lookup: CDR1 LNHNV, CDR2 YYDKDF (reference sequence). The CDR3 length is 14 residues. CDR3 bases: TGTGCCACCAGCCCCGACAGTAGCTATCAGCCCCAGCATTTT. Translation: CATSPDSSYQPQHF.

This clonotype turned up a few times. Germline is not matched at one junction end, which may reflect a read error. V usage is TRBV7-7 and J usage is TRBJ2-7; D perhaps matches TRBD1 (5 bases). CDR1 and CDR2 (germline): SSHAT, FNYEAQ (reference sequence). The CDR3 totals 15 residues. The CDR3 reads CASSLGHPNSYEQYF. In nucleotides, the CDR3 is TGTGCTAGCAGCTTAGGACATCCAAACTCCTACGAGCAGTACTTC.

This clonotype was recorded a few times. V usage is TRBV28 and J usage is TRBJ2-2; D call uncertain. The CDR3 is made up of 15 amino acids. Germline V gene lookup returns CDR1 MDHEN and CDR2 SYDVKM. Deletions cut 2 bases from V and 3 bases from J, with 10 bases between. In DNA, the CDR3 is TGTGCCAGCAGTTTAAGACGGCTACACACCGGGGAGCTGTTTTTT. The encoded protein is CASSLRRLHTGELFF.

This clonotype was detected only a few times. The chain links TRBV5-1 to TRBJ2-5, with a possible D match to TRBD2 (6 bases). Germline assignment: CDR1 SGHRS and CDR2 YFSETQ. The ends were cut back, 4 bases at V and 1 base at J, with 11 bases in the middle. This CDR3 contains 14 residues. Here the CDR3 DNA reads TGCGCCAGCAGCCACGGGAGTTCCCAAGAGACCCAGTACTTC. Protein: CASSHGSSQETQYF.

This chain links TRBV7-8 with TRBJ1-5; D not resolved. CDR1 is SGHVS and CDR2 is FQNEAQ in the germline V gene. The CDR3 sequence is 15 residues long. Trimming took off 5 bases at V and 0 bases at J, with 11 bases between the two ends. The CDR3 DNA sequence: TGTGCCAGCAGCCCCACGGACTATAGCAATCAGCCCCAGCATTTT. Translation: CASSPTDYSNQPQHF.

This clonotype was counted a few times. V gene TRBV7-9 combines with J gene TRBJ2-1, with 11 nucleotides matching TRBD2. Looked up from germline, CDR1 is SEHNR and CDR2 is FQNEAQ (reference sequence). V dropped 5 bases and J dropped 7; count of bases not matched to a gene: 10. CDR3 length equals 16 residues. CDR3 in amino acids: CASSTPGTSGINEQFF. CDR3 coding DNA: TGTGCCAGCAGCACCCCCGGGACTAGCGGAATAAATGAGCAGTTCTTC. The full variable domain, with the rest looked up from reference TRBV7-9 and TRBJ2-1, is DTGVSQNPRHKITKRGQNVTFRCDPISEHNRLYWYRQTLGQGPEFLTYFQNEAQLEKSRLLSDRFSAERPKGSFSTLEIQRTEQGDSAMYLCASSTPGTSGINEQFFGPGTRLTVL.

This clonotype was counted between two and nine times. The chain is built from TRBV11-3 and TRBJ2-5; 11 bases are shared with TRBD1. CDR3 length equals 16 residues. The germline gives CDR1 SGHNT, CDR2 YENEEA. With V trimmed by 1 base and J by 4 bases, 5 bases remained unmatched. The CDR3 DNA reads TGTGCCAGCAGCTTAGTTTCGGACAGGGGGCGAGAGACCCAGTACTTC. Translation: CASSLVSDRGRETQYF. The full variable domain, rest sourced from reference TRBV11-3 and TRBJ2-5, is EAGVVQSPRYKIIEKKQPVAFWCNPISGHNTLYWYLQNLGQGPELLIRYENEEAVDDSQLPKDRFSAERLKGVDSTLKIQPAELGDSAVYLCASSLVSDRGRETQYFGPGTRLLVL.

The chain links TRBV3-1 to TRBJ2-7; possible D gene TRBD2, 5 bases. Trimming cost V 4 bases and J 4 bases, with 11 bases left between them. Germline CDR1 is LGHDT and CDR2 is YNNKEL (reference sequence). The CDR3 runs to 13 residues. The CDR3 DNA follows: TGTGCCAGCAGCCGAGGACCGGGGTACGAGCAGTACTTC. Translation gives CASSRGPGYEQYF.

Points on this clonotype: Compared with germline, one end of the junction differs, possibly owing to a read error. V and J are TRBV4-2 and TRBJ1-1, with D possibly being TRBD1 (5 bases). The germline gives CDR1 LGHNA, CDR2 YNFKEQ. CDR3 length: 15 amino acids. CDR3 nucleotide sequence: TGTGCCAGCACCCAAGTGGGGGTGGCGGACACTGAAGCTTTCTTT. Protein sequence: CASTQVGVADTEAFF.

This clonotype occurred a few times. This chain connects TRBV14 to TRBJ2-7; 10 nucleotides agree with TRBD2. Losses at the gene ends were 3 bases for V and 3 bases for J; bases not matched to a gene: 5. Germline V gene lookup returns CDR1 SGHDN and CDR2 FVKESK. The CDR3 totals 15 residues. CDR3 bases: TGTGCCAGCAGCCAGTGGGGGACTAGCGTCTACGAGCAGTACTTC. This sequence encodes CASSQWGTSVYEQYF.

CDR3 protein: CASSSALADLSYEQYF. The DNA for the CDR3 is TGTGCCAGCAGTTCTGCTTTAGCGGATCTCTCCTACGAGCAGTACTTC. The chain carries TRBV28 and TRBJ2-7, with D tentatively TRBD2 (6 bases). The CDR3 is 16 amino acids. Germline values: CDR1 MDHEN, CDR2 SYDVKM. Trimming left V 4 bases short and J 0 bases short, with 16 bases between.

This chain uses TRBV28 with TRBJ2-4; either TRBD1 or TRBD2 may supply D (5 bases each). Germline V gene sequence: CDR1 MDHEN, CDR2 SYDVKM. This CDR3 contains 14 residues. The V end lost 6 bases, the J end lost 0 bases, and 9 bases lay between the germline ends. CDR3 bases: TGTGCCAGCAGGCCCGGGACAGCCAAAAACATTCAGTACTTC. Translating gives CASRPGTAKNIQYF. Looking up the rest from reference TRBV28 and TRBJ2-4 gives the full variable domain: DVKVTQSSRYLVKRTGEKVFLECVQDMDHENMFWYRQDPGLGLRLIYFSYDVKMKEKGDIPEGYSVSREKKERFSLILESASTNQTSMYLCASRPGTAKNIQYFGAGTRLSVL.

This rearrangement joins TRBV5-1 to TRBJ2-1, with TRBD2 matching 9 bases. Trimming at V came to 3 bases and at J to 2 bases, leaving 3 bases not matched to a gene. This CDR3 region has 15 residues. Germline V gives CDR1 SGHRS, CDR2 YFSETQ. CDR3 in amino acids: CASSSRLAAYNEQFF. The DNA of the CDR3 is TGCGCCAGCAGCTCCCGACTAGCGGCCTACAATGAGCAGTTCTTC.

The rearrangement links TRBV6-2 or TRBV6-3 to TRBJ2-1, with TRBD2 as a possible D gene (6 bases). Trimming shortened V by 6 bases and J by 3 bases, and 18 bases separated the two germline ends. CDR3 length: 16 amino acids. Germline V gene data show CDR1 as MNHEY and CDR2 as SVGEGT. CDR3 bases: TGTGCCAGCAGACCCCGGATCGCGGGACTCTACAATGAGCAGTTCTTC. Translating gives CASRPRIAGLYNEQFF.

This clonotype was seen only a few times. V and J are TRBV20-1 and TRBJ1-2; D uncertain. This CDR3 region has 15 residues. Trimming took 0 bases from V and 4 from J, leaving 15 bases between them. From germline, CDR1 is DFQATT and CDR2 SNEGSKA (reference sequence). The CDR3 region is CSARDREGQPYGYTF. The CDR3 DNA is TGCAGTGCTAGAGATCGTGAGGGCCAACCCTATGGCTACACCTTC.

This clonotype came up a few times. The chain couples TRBV7-2 to TRBJ1-1; 7 nucleotides match TRBD1. Germline assignment: CDR1 SGHTA and CDR2 FQGNSA. V dropped 5 bases and J dropped 7; count of bases not matched to a gene: 10. The CDR3 covers 14 residues. The CDR3: CASSRQGGLVEAFF. DNA of the CDR3: TGTGCCAGCAGCCGACAGGGCGGCCTAGTTGAAGCTTTCTTT.

This clonotype was counted at least ten times. V is TRBV28 and J is TRBJ2-3, with 9 positions matching TRBD2. Germline V CDR1 and CDR2: MDHEN, SYDVKM. The V segment lost 6 bases and the J segment 4 bases; nucleotides outside the gene matches: 5. There are 14 residues in the CDR3. CDR3 residues: CASRSSGSADTQYF. The CDR3 DNA sequence: TGTGCCAGCAGAAGTAGCGGGAGCGCAGATACGCAGTATTTT.